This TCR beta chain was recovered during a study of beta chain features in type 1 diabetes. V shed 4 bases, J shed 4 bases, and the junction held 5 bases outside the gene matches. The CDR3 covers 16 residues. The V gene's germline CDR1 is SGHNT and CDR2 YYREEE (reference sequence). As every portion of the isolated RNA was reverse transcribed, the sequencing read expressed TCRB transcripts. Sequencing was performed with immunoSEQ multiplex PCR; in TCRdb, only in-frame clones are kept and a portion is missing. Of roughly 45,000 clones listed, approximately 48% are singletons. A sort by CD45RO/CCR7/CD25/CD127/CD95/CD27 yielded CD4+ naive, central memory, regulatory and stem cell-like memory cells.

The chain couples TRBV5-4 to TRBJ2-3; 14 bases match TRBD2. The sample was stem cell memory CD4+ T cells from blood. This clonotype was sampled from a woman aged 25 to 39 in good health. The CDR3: CASSTGLAGVPDTQYF. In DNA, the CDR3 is TGTGCCAGCAGCACGGGACTAGCGGGAGTTCCAGATACGCAGTATTTT. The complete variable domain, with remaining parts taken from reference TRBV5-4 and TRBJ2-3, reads ETGVTQSPTHLIKTRGQQVTLRCSSQSGHNTVSWYQQALGQGPQFIFQYYREEENGRGNFPPRFSGLQFPNYSSELNVNALELDDSALYLCASSTGLAGVPDTQYFGPGTRLTVL.